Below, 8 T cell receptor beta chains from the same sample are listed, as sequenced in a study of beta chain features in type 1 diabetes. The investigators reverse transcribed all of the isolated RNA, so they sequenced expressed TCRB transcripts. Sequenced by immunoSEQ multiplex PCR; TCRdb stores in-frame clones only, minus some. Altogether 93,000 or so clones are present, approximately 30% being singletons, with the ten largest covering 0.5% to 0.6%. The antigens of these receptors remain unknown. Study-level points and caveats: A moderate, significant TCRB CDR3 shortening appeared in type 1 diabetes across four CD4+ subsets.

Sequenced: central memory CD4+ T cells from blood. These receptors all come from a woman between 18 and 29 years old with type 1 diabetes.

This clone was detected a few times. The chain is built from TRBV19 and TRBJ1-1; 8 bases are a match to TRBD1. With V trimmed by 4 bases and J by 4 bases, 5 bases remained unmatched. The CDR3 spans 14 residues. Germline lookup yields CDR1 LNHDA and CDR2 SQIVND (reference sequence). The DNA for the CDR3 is TGTGCCAGTAGTACACAGGGGGGGGCCACTGAAGCTTTCTTT. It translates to CASSTQGGATEAFF.

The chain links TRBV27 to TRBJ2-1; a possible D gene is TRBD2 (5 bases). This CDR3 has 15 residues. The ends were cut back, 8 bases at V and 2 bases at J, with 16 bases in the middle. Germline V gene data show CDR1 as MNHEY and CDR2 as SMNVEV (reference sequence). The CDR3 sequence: CASGLRSATYNEQFF. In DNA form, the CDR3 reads TGTGCCAGCGGCCTCCGTAGCGCCACCTACAATGAGCAGTTCTTC.

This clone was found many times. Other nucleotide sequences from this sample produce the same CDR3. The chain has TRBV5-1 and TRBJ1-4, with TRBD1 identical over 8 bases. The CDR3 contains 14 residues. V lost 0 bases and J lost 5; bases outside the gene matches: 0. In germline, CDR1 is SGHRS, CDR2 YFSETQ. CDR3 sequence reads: CASSLGQGNEKLFF. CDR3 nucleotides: TGCGCCAGCAGCTTGGGACAGGGGAATGAAAAACTGTTTTTT.

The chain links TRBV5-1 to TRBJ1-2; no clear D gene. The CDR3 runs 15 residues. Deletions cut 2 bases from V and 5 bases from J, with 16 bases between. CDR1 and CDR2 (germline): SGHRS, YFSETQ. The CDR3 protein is CASSLSVGSQYGYTF. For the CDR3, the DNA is TGCGCCAGCAGCTTATCTGTCGGGTCGCAATATGGCTACACCTTC.

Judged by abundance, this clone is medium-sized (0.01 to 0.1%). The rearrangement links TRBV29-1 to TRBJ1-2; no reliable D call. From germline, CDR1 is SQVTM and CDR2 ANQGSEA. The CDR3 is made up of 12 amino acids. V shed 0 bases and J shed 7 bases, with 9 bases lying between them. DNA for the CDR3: TGCAGCGTTGAAGACGGAGGTGGTGGCTACACCTTC. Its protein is CSVEDGGGGYTF.

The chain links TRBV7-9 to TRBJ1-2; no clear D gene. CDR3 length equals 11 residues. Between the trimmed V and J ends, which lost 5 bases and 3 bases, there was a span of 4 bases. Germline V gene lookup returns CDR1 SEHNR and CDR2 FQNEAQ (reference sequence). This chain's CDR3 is CASSTDYGYTF. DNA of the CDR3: TGTGCCAGCAGCACAGACTATGGCTACACCTTC.

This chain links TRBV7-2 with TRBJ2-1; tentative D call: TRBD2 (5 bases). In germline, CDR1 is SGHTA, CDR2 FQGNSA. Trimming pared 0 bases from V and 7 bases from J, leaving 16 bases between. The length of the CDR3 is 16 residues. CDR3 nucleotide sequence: TGTGCCAGCAGCTTAGCAGCGGCCCCCGCCCAGAATGAGCAGTTCTTC. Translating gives CASSLAAAPAQNEQFF.

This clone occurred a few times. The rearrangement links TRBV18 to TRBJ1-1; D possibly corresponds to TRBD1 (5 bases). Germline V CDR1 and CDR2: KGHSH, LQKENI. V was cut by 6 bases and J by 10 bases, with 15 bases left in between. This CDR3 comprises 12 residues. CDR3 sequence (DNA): TGTGCCAGCTCGTCGTTACAGGAAGGAGCTTTCTTT. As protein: CASSSLQEGAFF.